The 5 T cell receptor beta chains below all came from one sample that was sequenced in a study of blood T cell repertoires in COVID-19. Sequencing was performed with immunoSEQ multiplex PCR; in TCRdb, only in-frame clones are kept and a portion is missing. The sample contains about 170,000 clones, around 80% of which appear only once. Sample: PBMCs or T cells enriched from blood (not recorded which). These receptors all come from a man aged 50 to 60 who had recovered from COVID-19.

As DNA, the CDR3 is TGTGCCAGCAGCCCCCCCTTGAACACTGAAGCTTTCTTT. This encodes CASSPPLNTEAFF. The rearrangement links TRBV2 to TRBJ1-1; no clear D gene. This CDR3 spans 13 amino acids. Trimming stripped 6 bases from V and 0 bases from J, with 8 bases between. Germline V gene data show CDR1 as SNHLY and CDR2 as FYNNEI. Full variable domain (rest looked up from reference TRBV2 and TRBJ1-1): EPEVTQTPSHQVTQMGQEVILRCVPISNHLYFYWYRQILGQKVEFLVSFYNNEISEKSEIFDDQFSVERPDGSNFTLKIRSTKLEDSAMYFCASSPPLNTEAFFGQGTRLTVV.

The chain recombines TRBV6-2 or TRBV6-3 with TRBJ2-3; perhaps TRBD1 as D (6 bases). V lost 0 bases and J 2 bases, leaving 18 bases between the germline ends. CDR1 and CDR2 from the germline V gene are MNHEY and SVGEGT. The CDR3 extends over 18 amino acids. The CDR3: CASSYSPPAGELTDTQYF. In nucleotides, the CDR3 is TGTGCCAGCAGTTACTCCCCCCCCGCAGGGGAACTCACAGATACGCAGTATTTT.

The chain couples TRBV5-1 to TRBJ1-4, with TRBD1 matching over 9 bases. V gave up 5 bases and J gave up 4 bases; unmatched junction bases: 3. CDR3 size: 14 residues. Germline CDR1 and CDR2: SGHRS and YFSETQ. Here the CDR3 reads CASRETGGNEKLFF. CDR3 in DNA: TGCGCCAGCAGGGAGACAGGGGGTAATGAAAAACTGTTTTTT. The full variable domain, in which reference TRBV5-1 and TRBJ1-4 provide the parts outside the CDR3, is KAGVTQTPRYLIKTRGQQVTLSCSPISGHRSVSWYQQTPGQGLQFLFEYFSETQRNKGNFPGRFSGRQFSNSRSEMNVSTLELGDSALYLCASRETGGNEKLFFGSGTQLSVL.

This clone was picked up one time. This CDR3 reads CASSQGDGLYEQYF. In DNA, the CDR3 is TGTGCCAGCAGCCAAGGGGACGGACTATACGAGCAGTACTTC. V gene TRBV3-1 (or the pseudogene TRBV3-2) combines with J gene TRBJ2-7, with D possibly being TRBD2 (6 bases). Germline values: CDR1 LGHDT, CDR2 YNNKEL (reference sequence). The CDR3 consists of 14 residues. Trimming took off 1 base at V and 4 bases at J, with 11 bases between the two ends.

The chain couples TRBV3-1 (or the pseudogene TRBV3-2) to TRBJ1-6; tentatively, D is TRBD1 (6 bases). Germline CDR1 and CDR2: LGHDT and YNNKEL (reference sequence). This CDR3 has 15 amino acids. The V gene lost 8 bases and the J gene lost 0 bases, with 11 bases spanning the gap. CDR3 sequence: CASRTGSSYNSPLHF. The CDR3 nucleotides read TGTGCCAGCCGAACAGGGAGCTCCTATAATTCACCCCTCCACTTT.